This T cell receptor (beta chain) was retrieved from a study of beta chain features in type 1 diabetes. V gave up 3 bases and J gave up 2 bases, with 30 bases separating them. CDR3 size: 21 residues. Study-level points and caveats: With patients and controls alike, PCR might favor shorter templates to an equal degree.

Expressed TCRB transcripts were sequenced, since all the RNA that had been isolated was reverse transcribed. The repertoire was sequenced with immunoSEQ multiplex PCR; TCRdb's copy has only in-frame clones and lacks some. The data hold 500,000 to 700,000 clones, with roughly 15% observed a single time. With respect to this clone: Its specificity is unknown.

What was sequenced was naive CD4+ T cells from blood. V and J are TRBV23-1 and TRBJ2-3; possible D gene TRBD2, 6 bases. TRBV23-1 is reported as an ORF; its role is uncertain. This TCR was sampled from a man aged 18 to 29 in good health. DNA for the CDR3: TGCGCCAGCAGTCACTCCGTCCGGGGGAGGAAGAGGCCTGGCACCACAGATACGCAGTATTTT. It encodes CASSHSVRGRKRPGTTDTQYF.